The clone carrying this TCR beta chain has only a few counts. Antigen: not known. Germline loops: CDR1 MNHEY, CDR2 SVGAGI. This CDR3 is 15 amino acids long. Trimming took off 6 bases at V and 1 base at J, with 13 bases between the two ends. The data derive from a study of beta chain features in type 1 diabetes. Study-level background: Cell yields, gender and age were comparable in patients and healthy donors. Study-level results: An over-representation of cells with high TCR expression could result from cDNA sequencing. All four CD4+ subsets of Type 1 diabetes patients contained TCRB CDR3s that were moderately but significantly shorter.

The investigators reverse transcribed all of the isolated RNA, so they sequenced expressed TCRB transcripts. Clones were sequenced by immunoSEQ multiplex PCR, and TCRdb holds only the in-frame ones, with some missing. The data show hundreds of thousands of clones, around 13% seen once. The chain joins TRBV6-5 to TRBJ1-5, with a possible D match to TRBD1 (5 bases). The sequencing sample was made of central memory CD4+ T cells from blood. The clonotype comes from a man younger than 45 in good health. CDR3 sequence reads: CASSLQDPSNQPQHF. The CDR3 DNA follows: TGTGCCAGCAGCTTACAGGATCCCAGCAATCAGCCCCAGCATTTT.